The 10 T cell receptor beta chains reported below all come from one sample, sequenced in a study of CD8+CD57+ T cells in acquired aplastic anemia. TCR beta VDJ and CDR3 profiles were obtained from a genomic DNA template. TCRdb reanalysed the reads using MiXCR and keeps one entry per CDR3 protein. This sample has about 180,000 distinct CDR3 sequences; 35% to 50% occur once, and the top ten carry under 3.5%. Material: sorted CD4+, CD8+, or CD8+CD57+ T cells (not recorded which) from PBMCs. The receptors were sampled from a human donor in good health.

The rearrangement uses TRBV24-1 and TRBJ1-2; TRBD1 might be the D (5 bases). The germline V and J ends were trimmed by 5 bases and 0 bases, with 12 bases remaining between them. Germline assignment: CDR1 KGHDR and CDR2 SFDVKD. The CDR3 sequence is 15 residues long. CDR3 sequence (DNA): TGTGCCACCAGTGCTAGGGACGGAGCTAACTATGGCTACACCTTC. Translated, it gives CATSARDGANYGYTF.

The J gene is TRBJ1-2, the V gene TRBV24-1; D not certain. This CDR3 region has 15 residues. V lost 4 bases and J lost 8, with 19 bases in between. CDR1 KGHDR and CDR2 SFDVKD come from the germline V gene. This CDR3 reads CATSDPDQSREGYTF. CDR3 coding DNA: TGTGCCACCAGTGACCCCGATCAATCTAGAGAGGGCTACACCTTC.

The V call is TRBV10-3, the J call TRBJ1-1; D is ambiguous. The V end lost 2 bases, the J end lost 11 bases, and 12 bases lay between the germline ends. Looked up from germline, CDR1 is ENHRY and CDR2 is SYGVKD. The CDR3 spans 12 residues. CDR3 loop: CAISEIAESAFF. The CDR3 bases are TGTGCCATCAGTGAGATCGCAGAATCGGCTTTCTTT.

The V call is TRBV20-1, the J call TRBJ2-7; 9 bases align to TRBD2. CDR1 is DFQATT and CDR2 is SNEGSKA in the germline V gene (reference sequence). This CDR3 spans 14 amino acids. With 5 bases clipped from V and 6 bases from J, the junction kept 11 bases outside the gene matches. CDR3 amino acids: CSAPRGGLFGEQYF. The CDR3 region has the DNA TGCAGTGCTCCGCGGGGGGGCCTTTTCGGCGAGCAGTACTTC.

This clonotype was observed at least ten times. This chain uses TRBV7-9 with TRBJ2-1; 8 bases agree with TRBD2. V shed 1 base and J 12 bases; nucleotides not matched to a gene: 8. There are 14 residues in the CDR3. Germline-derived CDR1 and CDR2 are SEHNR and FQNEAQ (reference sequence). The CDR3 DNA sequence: TGTGCCAGCAGCTTAGAGGGACTAGGGGTTGCGCAGTTCTTC. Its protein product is CASSLEGLGVAQFF.

The CDR3 protein is CATSGQGETQYF. CDR3 DNA sequence: TGTGCCACCAGCGGACAGGGAGAGACCCAGTACTTC. The rearrangement uses TRBV15 and TRBJ2-5; 8 positions agree with TRBD1. The CDR3 extends over 12 amino acids. V was clipped by 5 bases and J by 4 bases; unmatched bases: 0. Germline CDR1 and CDR2: LNHNV and YYDKDF (reference sequence).

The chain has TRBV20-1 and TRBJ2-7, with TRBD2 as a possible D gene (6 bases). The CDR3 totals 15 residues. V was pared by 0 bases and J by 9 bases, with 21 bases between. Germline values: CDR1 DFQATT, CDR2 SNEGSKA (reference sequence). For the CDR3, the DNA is TGCAGTGCTAGAGATAGCACTAGCTTTGAGGTAGGGCAGTACTTC. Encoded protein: CSARDSTSFEVGQYF.

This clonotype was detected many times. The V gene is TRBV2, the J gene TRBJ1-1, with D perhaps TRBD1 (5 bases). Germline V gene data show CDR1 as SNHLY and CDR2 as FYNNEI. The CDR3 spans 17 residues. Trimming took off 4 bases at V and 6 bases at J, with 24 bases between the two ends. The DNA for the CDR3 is TGTGCCAGCAGTGGCTATCGTGGGGGTTCGGTTATCTCTGAAGCTTTCTTT. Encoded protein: CASSGYRGGSVISEAFF.

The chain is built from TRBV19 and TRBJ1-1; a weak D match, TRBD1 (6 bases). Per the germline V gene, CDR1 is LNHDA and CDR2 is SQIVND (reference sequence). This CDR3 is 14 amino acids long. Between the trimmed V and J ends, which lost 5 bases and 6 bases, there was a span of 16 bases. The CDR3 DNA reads TGTGCCAGTAGTCTACGGACAGAACGGCCTGAAGCTTTCTTT. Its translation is CASSLRTERPEAFF.

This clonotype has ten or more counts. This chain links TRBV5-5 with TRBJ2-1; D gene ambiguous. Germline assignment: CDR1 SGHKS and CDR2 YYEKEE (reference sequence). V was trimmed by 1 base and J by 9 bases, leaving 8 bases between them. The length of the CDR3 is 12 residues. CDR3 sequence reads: CASSLHSGEQFF. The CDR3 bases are TGTGCCAGCAGCTTGCACTCTGGTGAGCAGTTCTTC.